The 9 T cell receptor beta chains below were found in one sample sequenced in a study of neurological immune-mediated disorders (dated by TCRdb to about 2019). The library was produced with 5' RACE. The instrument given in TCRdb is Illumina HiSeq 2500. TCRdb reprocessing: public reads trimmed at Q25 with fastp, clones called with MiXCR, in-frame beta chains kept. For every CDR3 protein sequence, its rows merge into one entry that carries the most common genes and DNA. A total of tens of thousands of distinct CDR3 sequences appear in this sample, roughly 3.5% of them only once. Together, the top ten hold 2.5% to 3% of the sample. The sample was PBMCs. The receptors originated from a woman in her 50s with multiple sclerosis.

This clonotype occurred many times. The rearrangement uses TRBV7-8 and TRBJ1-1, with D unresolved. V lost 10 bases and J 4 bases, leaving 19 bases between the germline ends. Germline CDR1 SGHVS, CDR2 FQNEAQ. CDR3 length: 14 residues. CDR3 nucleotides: TGTGCCACCACCCCCAGGATTGGGGTCACTGAAGCTTTCTTT. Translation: CATTPRIGVTEAFF.

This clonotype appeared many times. CDR3 sequence (DNA): TGCGCCAGCAGCTGGGAGACAGGGGGCTACGAGCAGTACTTC. Its protein is CASSWETGGYEQYF. V gene TRBV5-1 combines with J gene TRBJ2-7; 9 bases map to TRBD1. This CDR3 comprises 14 residues. Unmatched junction bases numbered 4, after V lost 3 bases and J lost 3 bases. CDR1 is SGHRS, CDR2 YFSETQ, per germline.

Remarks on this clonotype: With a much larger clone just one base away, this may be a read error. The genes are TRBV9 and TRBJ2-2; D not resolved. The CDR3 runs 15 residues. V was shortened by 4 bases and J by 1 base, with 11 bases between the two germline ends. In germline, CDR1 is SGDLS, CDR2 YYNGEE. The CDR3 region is CASSILSVNTGELFF. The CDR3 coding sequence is TGTGCCAGCAGCATCCTATCGGTGAACACCGGGGAGCTGTTTTTT.

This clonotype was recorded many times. This chain's CDR3 is CSARSGPPPDAPQHF. CDR3 coding DNA: TGCAGTGCTAGATCCGGGCCACCTCCGGATGCGCCCCAGCATTTT. The chain employs TRBV20-1 and TRBJ1-5; D uncertain. CDR3 length equals 15 residues. In germline, CDR1 is DFQATT, CDR2 SNEGSKA (reference sequence). V was shortened by 2 bases and J by 9 bases, with 20 bases between the two germline ends.

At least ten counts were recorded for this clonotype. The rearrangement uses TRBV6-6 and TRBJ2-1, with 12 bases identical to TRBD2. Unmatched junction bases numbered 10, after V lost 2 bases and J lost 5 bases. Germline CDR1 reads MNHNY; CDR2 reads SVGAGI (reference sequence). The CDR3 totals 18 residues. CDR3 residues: CASSYGGPSGGADNEQFF. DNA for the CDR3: TGTGCCAGCAGTTACGGTGGGCCTAGCGGGGGGGCCGACAATGAGCAGTTCTTC.

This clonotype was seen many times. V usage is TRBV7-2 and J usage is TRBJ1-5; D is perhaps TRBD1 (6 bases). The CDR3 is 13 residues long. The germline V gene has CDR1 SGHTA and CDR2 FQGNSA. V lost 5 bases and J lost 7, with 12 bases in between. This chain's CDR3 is CASSQWTEQPQHF. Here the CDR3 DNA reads TGTGCCAGCAGCCAATGGACAGAACAGCCCCAGCATTTT.

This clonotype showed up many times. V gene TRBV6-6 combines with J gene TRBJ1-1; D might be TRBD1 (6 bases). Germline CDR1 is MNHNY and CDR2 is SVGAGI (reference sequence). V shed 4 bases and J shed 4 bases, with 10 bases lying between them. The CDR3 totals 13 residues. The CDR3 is CASSFGQLTEAFF. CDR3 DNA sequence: TGTGCCAGCAGTTTCGGACAGCTCACTGAAGCTTTCTTT.

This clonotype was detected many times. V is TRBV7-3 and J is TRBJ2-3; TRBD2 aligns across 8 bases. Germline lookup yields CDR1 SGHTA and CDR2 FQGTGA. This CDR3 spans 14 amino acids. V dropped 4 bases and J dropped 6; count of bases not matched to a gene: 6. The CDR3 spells CASSSRGAPDTQYF. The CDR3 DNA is TGTGCCAGCAGCTCGCGGGGGGCCCCGGATACGCAGTATTTT.

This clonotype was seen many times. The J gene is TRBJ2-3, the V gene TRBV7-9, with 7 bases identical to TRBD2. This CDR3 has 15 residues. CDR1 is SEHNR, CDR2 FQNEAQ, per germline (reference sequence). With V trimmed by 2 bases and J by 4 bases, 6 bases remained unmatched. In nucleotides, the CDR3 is TGTGCCAGCAGCTTATACGGGGGGTCATCAGATACGCAGTATTTT. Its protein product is CASSLYGGSSDTQYF.